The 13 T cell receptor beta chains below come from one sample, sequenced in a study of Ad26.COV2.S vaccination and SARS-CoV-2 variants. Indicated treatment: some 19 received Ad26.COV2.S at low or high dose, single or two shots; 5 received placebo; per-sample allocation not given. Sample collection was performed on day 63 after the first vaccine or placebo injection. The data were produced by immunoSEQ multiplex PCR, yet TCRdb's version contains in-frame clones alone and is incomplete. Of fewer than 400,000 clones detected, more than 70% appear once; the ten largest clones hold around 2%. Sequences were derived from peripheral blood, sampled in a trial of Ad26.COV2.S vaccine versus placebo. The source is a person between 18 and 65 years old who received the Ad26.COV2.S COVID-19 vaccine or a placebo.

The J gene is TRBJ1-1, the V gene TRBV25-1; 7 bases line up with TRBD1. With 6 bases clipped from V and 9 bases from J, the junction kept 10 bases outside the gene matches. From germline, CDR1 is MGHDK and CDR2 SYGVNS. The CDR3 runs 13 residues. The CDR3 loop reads CASRGTAATKAFF. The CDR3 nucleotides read TGTGCCAGCAGGGGGACAGCAGCTACTAAAGCTTTCTTT.

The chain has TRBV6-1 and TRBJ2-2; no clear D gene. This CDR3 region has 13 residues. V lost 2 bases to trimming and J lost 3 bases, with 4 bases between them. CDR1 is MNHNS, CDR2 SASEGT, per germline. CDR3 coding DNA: TGTGCCAGCAGTGAACAGTACACCGGGGAGCTGTTTTTT. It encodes CASSEQYTGELFF.

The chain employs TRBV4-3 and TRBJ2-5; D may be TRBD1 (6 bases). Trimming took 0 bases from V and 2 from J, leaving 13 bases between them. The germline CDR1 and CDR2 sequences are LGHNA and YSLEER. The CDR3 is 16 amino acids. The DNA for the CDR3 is TGCGCCAGCAGCCAAGAAAAGACAGGCTTTCAAGAGACCCAGTACTTC. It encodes CASSQEKTGFQETQYF.

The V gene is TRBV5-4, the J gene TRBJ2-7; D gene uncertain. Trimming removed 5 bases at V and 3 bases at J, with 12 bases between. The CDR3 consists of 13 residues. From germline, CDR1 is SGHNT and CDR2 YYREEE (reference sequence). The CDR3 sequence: CASSFALNYEQYF. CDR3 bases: TGTGCCAGCAGTTTCGCCCTCAACTACGAGCAGTACTTC.

CDR3 in DNA: TGTGCCAGCAGCCAAGGTTACGCGTACAATGAGCAGTTCTTC. Translation: CASSQGYAYNEQFF. The chain recombines TRBV3-1 (or the pseudogene TRBV3-2) with TRBJ2-1; D gene ambiguous. The CDR3 runs 14 residues. Trimming left V 1 base short and J 4 bases short, with 8 bases between. Germline V gene data show CDR1 as LGHDT and CDR2 as YNNKEL (reference sequence).

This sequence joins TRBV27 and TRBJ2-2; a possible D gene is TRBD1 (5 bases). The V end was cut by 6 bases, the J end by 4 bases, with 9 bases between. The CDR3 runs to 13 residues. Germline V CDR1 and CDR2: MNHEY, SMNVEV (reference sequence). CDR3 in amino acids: CASRQGSTGELFF. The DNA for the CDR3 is TGTGCCAGCAGGCAGGGTAGCACCGGGGAGCTGTTTTTT.

The CDR3 reads CASSFQGVGLYGYTF. For the CDR3, the DNA is TGTGCCAGCAGCTTTCAGGGGGTTGGGCTCTATGGCTACACCTTC. The chain couples TRBV7-2 to TRBJ1-2, with 7 bases fitting TRBD1. This CDR3 spans 15 amino acids. V was pared by 3 bases and J by 4 bases, with 8 bases of the junction left unmatched. Germline V CDR1 and CDR2: SGHTA, FQGNSA. Variable domain in full (rest from reference TRBV7-2 and TRBJ1-2): GAGVSQSPSNKVTEKGKDVELRCDPISGHTALYWYRQSLGQGLEFLIYFQGNSAPDKSGLPSDRFSAERTGGSVSTLTIQRTQQEDSAVYLCASSFQGVGLYGYTFGSGTRLTVV.

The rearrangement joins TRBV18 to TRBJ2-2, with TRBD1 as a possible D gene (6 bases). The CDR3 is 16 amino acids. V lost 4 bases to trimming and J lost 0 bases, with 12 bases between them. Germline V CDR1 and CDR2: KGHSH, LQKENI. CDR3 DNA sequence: TGTGCCAGCTCACAGCTGAAGGGGGCGAACACCGGGGAGCTGTTTTTT. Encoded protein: CASSQLKGANTGELFF.

In DNA, the CDR3 is TGTGCCAGCAGCTTAGTCTCACGGGGGAACACTGAAGCTTTCTTT. Translating gives CASSLVSRGNTEAFF. V and J are TRBV7-2 and TRBJ1-1, with unresolved D. This CDR3 comprises 15 residues. V was trimmed by 1 base and J by 1 base, leaving 10 bases between them. Germline values: CDR1 SGHTA, CDR2 FQGNSA.

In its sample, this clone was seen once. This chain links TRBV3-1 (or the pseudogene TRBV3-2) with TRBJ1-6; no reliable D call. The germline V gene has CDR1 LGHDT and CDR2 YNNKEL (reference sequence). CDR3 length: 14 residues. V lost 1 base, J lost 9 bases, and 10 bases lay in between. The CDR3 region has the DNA TGTGCCAGCAGCCAAGTAAAAGGGAGTTCACCCCTCCACTTT. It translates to CASSQVKGSSPLHF.

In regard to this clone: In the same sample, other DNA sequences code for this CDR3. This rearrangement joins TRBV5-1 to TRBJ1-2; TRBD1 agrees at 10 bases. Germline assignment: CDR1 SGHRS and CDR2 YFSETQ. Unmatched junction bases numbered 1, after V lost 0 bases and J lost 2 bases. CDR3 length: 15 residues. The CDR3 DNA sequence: TGCGCCAGCAGCTTGGGGGGACAGGGGAACTATGGCTACACCTTC. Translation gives CASSLGGQGNYGYTF.

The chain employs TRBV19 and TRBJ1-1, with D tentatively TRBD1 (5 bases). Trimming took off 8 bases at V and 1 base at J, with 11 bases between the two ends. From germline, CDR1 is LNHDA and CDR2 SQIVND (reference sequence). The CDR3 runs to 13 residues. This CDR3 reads CASFRGKNTEAFF. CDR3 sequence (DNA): TGTGCCAGTTTCCGGGGCAAGAACACTGAAGCTTTCTTT.

The CDR3 reads CAWSGQSYEQYF. DNA of the CDR3: TGTGCCTGGAGTGGACAGTCCTACGAGCAGTACTTC. The V gene is TRBV30, the J gene TRBJ2-7; tentatively, D is TRBD1 (5 bases). Per the germline V gene, CDR1 is GTSNPN and CDR2 is SVGIG (reference sequence). The V end lost 1 base, the J end lost 1 base, and 5 bases lay between the germline ends. CDR3 size: 12 residues.